This T cell receptor beta chain was obtained from a study of low-dose radiotherapy and immunotherapy resistance in tumors (dated by TCRdb to 2022 to 2024). Regarding the study in general: Cohort 1 received 0.5 Gy per fraction every 2 weeks, with a prescribed total PTV dose of 6.5 Gy. Eight patients were included in the translational analysis: three from the first dose cohort and the first five from the second dose cohort. Cohort 2 received 1 Gy per fraction every two weeks, with a total of 13 Gy over 26 weeks. Patients took aspirin 300 mg orally once daily for four cycles, starting on cycle 1 day 1. Patients were given nivolumab as a 240 mg flat dose every two weeks and ipilimumab at 1 mg/kg every six weeks, with both drugs delivered intravenously. Every two weeks, patients got intravenous cyclophosphamide at 200 mg/m2, given one day ahead of each radiation and immunotherapy administration. Trial participants were not randomized into treatment groups.

Superscript III and a set of TRAV- and TRBV-specific primers were used to synthesize first-strand cDNA, so that both TCRalpha and TCRbeta chains were covered. TCRs were amplified for approximately 20 PCR cycles with Phusion, using a constant-region primer paired with the adapter attached to the V primers. The isolated mRNA was amplified using the MessageAmp II aRNA Amplification Kit, with in vitro transcription performed for 15 to 20 hours at 37 degrees C. The Dynabeads mRNA DIRECT Purification Kit was used to isolate the mRNA for TCR sequencing. Indexed Illumina adapters were added in a second Phusion PCR of roughly 25 cycles, and the PCR products were purified with AMPure XP beads. Turning to the authors' computational methods: Using custom Perl scripts, TCR sequences encoding the same protein were pooled, out-of-frame sequences were removed, and the abundance of each clonotype was computed. Any TCR sequence supported by only a single read was excluded from analysis. Repertoire metrics included Shannon entropy, Gini index, clonality, richness, and frequency of TCRs shared between repertoires. Starting from the raw public reads, TCRdb applied fastp trimming at Q25, assembled clones with MiXCR and retained in-frame beta chains. Entries that share a CDR3 protein sequence are merged under the most common genes and DNA. Here the V and J calls rest on TCRdb's processing, not on the authors' analysis. A total of some 13,000 distinct CDR3 sequences appear in this sample, roughly 60% of them only once. The ten largest clonotypes hold less than 8.5% of the sample.

The germline V gene sets CDR1 to SGHRS and CDR2 to YFSETQ. V lost 0 bases and J lost 3 bases; the stretch between them is 13 bases long. The CDR3 sequence holds 16 residues, the cysteine and phenylalanine included. Of the read, only the CDR3 DNA is kept; its 48 bases are in frame from base 1. The donors took part in RACIN, a single-arm, phase I, dose-escalation trial that combined nivolumab, ipilimumab, aspirin, low-dose cyclophosphamide and low-dose radiotherapy. Eligible patients had advanced, TIL-negative solid tumors. Concerning this clonotype itself: It has no known antigen specificity. Base qualities are not recorded, but no much larger clone differs from it by a single base.

The sequence is built from TRBV5-1 and TRBJ2-1; the D element could tentatively be TRBD1 or TRBD2, as 5 bases agree for each. The source of this sequence is a human donor with advanced metastatic prostate, ovarian, gallbladder or colorectal cancer (not recorded which). This table probably holds off-target reads from a library built for another chain. DNA sequence: TGCGCCAGCAGCTTGGCTGGGGGATCTGGCTACAATGAGCAGTTCTTC. Translated, this is CASSLAGGSGYNEQFF. The CDR3, completed at both ends by the reference TRBV5-1 and TRBJ2-1 genes, gives the full variable domain KAGVTQTPRYLIKTRGQQVTLSCSPISGHRSVSWYQQTPGQGLQFLFEYFSETQRNKGNFPGRFSGRQFSNSRSEMNVSTLELGDSALYLCASSLAGGSGYNEQFFGPGTRLTVL.